Listed below are T cell receptor beta chains from one sample, sequenced in a study of blood T cell repertoires in COVID-19. The data were produced by immunoSEQ multiplex PCR, yet TCRdb's version contains in-frame clones alone and is incomplete. This table holds 170,000 or so clones, 80% to 90% found once. The sample comprised peripheral blood. The source is a woman between 65 and 79 years old with COVID-19, enrolled during active disease. Both conserved end residues are part of each CDR3. A D gene is named only where the DNA matches it firmly. Not all rows give a size; the values are once, few, many and, for expanded clones, a class.

size	J	V	D	DNA	CDR3
NA	TRBJ1-5	TRBV19	NA	TGTGCCAGTAGTAAGACAGATCAGCCCCAGCATTTT	CASSKTDQPQHF
once	TRBJ2-1	TRBV5-1	NA	TGCGCCAGCAGCGGGACTGCTCCCGGGGTCAATGAGCAGTTCTTC	CASSGTAPGVNEQFF
NA	TRBJ1-5	TRBV12-5	NA	TGTGCTAGTGTGGCTGATCAGGGCGGAAGCAATCAGCCCCAGCATTTT	CASVADQGGSNQPQHF
once	TRBJ2-5	TRBV6-1	TRBD2	TGTGCCAGCCAAAGCGCCGGGACTAGCGCTAAGACCCAGTACTTC	CASQSAGTSAKTQYF
NA	TRBJ2-1	TRBV4-1	TRBD2	TGCGCCAGCAGCCCTCTGACTAGCGGAGGCAACAATGAGCAGTTCTTC	CASSPLTSGGNNEQFF
NA	TRBJ2-3	TRBV11-2	NA	TGTGCCAGCAGCTTTTCCGACGGCGGAGATACGCAGTATTTT	CASSFSDGGDTQYF
NA	TRBJ1-6	TRBV5-1	NA	TGCGCCAGCAGCTTGGGAGGCTCCCGAGGGTCACCCCTCCACTTT	CASSLGGSRGSPLHF
NA	TRBJ2-7	TRBV9	TRBD2	TGTGCCAGCAGCGTAGGGCCAGCGGGAGACGAGCAGTACTTC	CASSVGPAGDEQYF
NA	TRBJ2-7	TRBV6-6	NA	TGTGCCAGCAGTTTCGGCCAGGGGCAGTACTTC	CASSFGQGQYF
NA	TRBJ2-1	TRBV5-1	TRBD2	TGCGCCAGCAGTTATTCCGGGACTATGGCGTTCTTC	CASSYSGTMAFF
NA	TRBJ2-1	TRBV19	TRBD2	TGTGCCAGTAGTAGTGGCGGGAGATTGAATGAGCAGTTCTTC	CASSSGGRLNEQFF
NA	TRBJ2-7	TRBV30	NA	TGTGCCTGGAGTGTGAACGGGAAAAACGAGCAGTACTTC	CAWSVNGKNEQYF
NA	TRBJ2-7	TRBV5-6	NA	TGTGCCAGCAGCGATACAGGGCCCCCCTACGAGCAGTACTTC	CASSDTGPPYEQYF
NA	TRBJ2-7	TRBV6-5	NA	TGTGCCAGCACGGGACAAAGCTCCTACGAGCAGTACTTC	CASTGQSSYEQYF
NA	TRBJ2-5	TRBV5-1	NA	TGCGCCAGCAGCTTCGTCGGCCAAGAGACCCAGTACTTC	CASSFVGQETQYF
NA	TRBJ2-7	TRBV20-1	NA	TGCAGTGCCGGAGGGCCTTACGAGCAGTACTTC	CSAGGPYEQYF
NA	TRBJ1-3	TRBV4-1	NA	TGCGCCAGCGGGGGGACTGGACGTGGAAACACCATATATTTT	CASGGTGRGNTIYF
NA	TRBJ2-7	TRBV19	TRBD1	TGTGCCAGTAAGAAACAGGGGGCGACTGTTTACGAGCAGTACTTC	CASKKQGATVYEQYF
NA	TRBJ2-3	TRBV27	NA	TGTGCCAGCCGTCGGACAGTCGCAGATACGCAGTATTTT	CASRRTVADTQYF
once	TRBJ1-2	TRBV28	NA	TGTGCCAGCAGCCCGAGGAGGGTTAGTGGCTACACCTTC	CASSPRRVSGYTF
NA	TRBJ2-7	TRBV9	TRBD1	TGTGCCAGCAGCGCGGGACAGGGGCCGTACGAGCAGTACTTC	CASSAGQGPYEQYF
few	TRBJ2-2	TRBV3-1/TRBV3-2	TRBD2	TGTGCCAGCAGGGCTACTAGCGGGAGAGCCGGGGAGCTGTTTTTT	CASRATSGRAGELFF
NA	TRBJ2-3	TRBV2	TRBD2	TGTGCCAGCAGTGACGGTAGAGCGGGGACCACAGATACGCAGTATTTT	CASSDGRAGTTDTQYF
once	TRBJ2-1	TRBV7-3	TRBD1	TGTGCCAGCAGCTGGACAGGTTTAGATGAGCAGTTCTTC	CASSWTGLDEQFF
NA	TRBJ2-1	TRBV19	NA	TGTGCCACCCGAAGGGGGGGGTGGAATGAGCAGTTCTTC	CATRRGGWNEQFF
NA	TRBJ2-2	TRBV11-2	TRBD2	TGTGCCAGCAGTAAAGGGACTAGCGGTACCGGGGAGCTGTTTTTT	CASSKGTSGTGELFF
NA	TRBJ2-6	TRBV4-2	TRBD1	TGTGCCAGCAGCCAAGTGATAACAGGGGACCCTGGGGCCAACGTCCTGACTTTC	CASSQVITGDPGANVLTF
once	TRBJ2-3	TRBV15	TRBD2	TGTGCCACCAGTGGGACTAGCAGTAGCACAGATACGCAGTATTTT	CATSGTSSSTDTQYF
few	TRBJ2-7	TRBV27	TRBD1	TGTGCCAGCAGCAAACAGGGGAGATCCTACGAGCAGTACTTC	CASSKQGRSYEQYF
NA	TRBJ2-4	TRBV28	TRBD1	TGTGCCAGCAGCGGACAGGGTTTAGCCAAAAACATTCAGTACTTC	CASSGQGLAKNIQYF
NA	TRBJ2-4	TRBV5-1	NA	TGCGCCAGCAGAGAAGGGGGATCGACCAAAAACATTCAGTACTTC	CASREGGSTKNIQYF
NA	TRBJ1-2	TRBV19	NA	TGTGCCACAACAGGGATGGCTTTGGGCTATGGCTACACCTTC	CATTGMALGYGYTF
NA	TRBJ2-7	TRBV19	TRBD1	TGTGCCAGTAGTGTTAACAGGGGTACGAACGAGCAGTACTTC	CASSVNRGTNEQYF
NA	TRBJ2-3	TRBV5-1	TRBD1	TGCGCCAGCAGCTTCGTGGGGACAGGGAGGGATACGCAGTATTTT	CASSFVGTGRDTQYF
NA	TRBJ2-3	TRBV20-1	TRBD2	TGCAGTGCTAGTCCGGGACTAGCGTTTGGCACAGATACGCAGTATTTT	CSASPGLAFGTDTQYF
NA	TRBJ1-4	TRBV6-1	TRBD1	TGTGCCAGCAGTGAAGGGGACAGTCGGGGTAATGAAAAACTGTTTTTT	CASSEGDSRGNEKLFF
NA	TRBJ2-7	TRBV5-1	NA	TGCGCCAGCAGCTTACTAGCCCCAGTCGAGCAGTACTTC	CASSLLAPVEQYF
NA	TRBJ1-5	TRBV5-1	NA	TGCGCCAGCAGCTTGGACAACAATCAGCCCCAGCATTTT	CASSLDNNQPQHF
NA	TRBJ2-1	TRBV3-1/TRBV3-2	TRBD1	TGTGCCAGCAGCAAAACCGGGACAGGGCAGTTCTTC	CASSKTGTGQFF
NA	TRBJ2-4	TRBV7-8	TRBD2	TGTGCCAGCAGCTTACATCATATAGCGGGAGTAGGCAAAAACATTCAGTACTTC	CASSLHHIAGVGKNIQYF
once	TRBJ2-1	TRBV19	TRBD2	TGTGCCAGTAAAGCGGGAGGGCGTTTCTCCTACAATGAGCAGTTCTTC	CASKAGGRFSYNEQFF
NA	TRBJ2-4	TRBV5-1	NA	TGCGCCAGCAGCCAAGGACAGCTAGCCAAAAACATTCAGTACTTC	CASSQGQLAKNIQYF
NA	TRBJ1-1	TRBV12-3/TRBV12-4	TRBD1	TGTGCCAGCGGCGTAACAGGGGTAGCTTTCTTT	CASGVTGVAFF
NA	TRBJ2-6	TRBV6-5	NA	TGTGCCAGCAGCCCAGGGGACTCTGGGGCCAACGTCCTGACTTTC	CASSPGDSGANVLTF
NA	TRBJ2-5	TRBV10-3	NA	TGTGCCATCGGCAGGGTGACGGCCGAGACCCAGTACTTC	CAIGRVTAETQYF
NA	TRBJ1-1	TRBV5-1	NA	TGCGCCAGCAGCCCCCGGAGTGGACAGATTGAAGCTTTCTTT	CASSPRSGQIEAFF
NA	TRBJ2-2	TRBV7-3	TRBD1	TGTGCCAGCAGCTTAACGGTCGCAGGGGGCAGCGGGGAGCTGTTTTTT	CASSLTVAGGSGELFF
NA	TRBJ2-1	TRBV6-6	TRBD2	TGTGCCAGCAGTTCGGGACTAGTTGACCAGTTCTTC	CASSSGLVDQFF
few	TRBJ1-1	TRBV6-2/TRBV6-3	NA	TGTGCCAGCAGTTACTCACAGCCGATCATGAACACTGAAGCTTTCTTT	CASSYSQPIMNTEAFF
once	TRBJ1-1	TRBV9	TRBD1	TGTGCCAGCAGCGTAGGCCGGGACAGGGGGTCGGCTGAAGCTTTCTTT	CASSVGRDRGSAEAFF
NA	TRBJ1-6	TRBV11-3	TRBD1	TGTGCCAGCAGCGCCAAACAGGGGGCGTTTTATAATTCACCCCTCCACTTT	CASSAKQGAFYNSPLHF
NA	TRBJ1-2	TRBV5-4	NA	TGTGCCAGCAGCCCCGGGCGGGGCCTTATATATGGCTACACCTTC	CASSPGRGLIYGYTF
NA	TRBJ1-1	TRBV30	NA	TGTGCCTGGATCCTAACCCCCGTGGCGACTCGGGACACTGAAGCTTTCTTT	CAWILTPVATRDTEAFF
NA	TRBJ2-7	TRBV7-2	TRBD1	TGTGCCAGCACGCCGGACAGGGTGCCCTACGAGCAGTACTTC	CASTPDRVPYEQYF
NA	TRBJ1-3	TRBV19	NA	TGTGCCGCGGAAAAGAGCTCTGGAAACACCATATATTTT	CAAEKSSGNTIYF